Listed here is a single T cell receptor (beta chain). The antigen remains undetermined. The CDR3 extends over 16 amino acids. The germline V gene has CDR1 SGHTA and CDR2 FQGNSA. J was trimmed by 4 bases and V by 1 base; bases with no gene match: 3. This table comes from immunoSEQ multiplex PCR, and its TCRdb copy is limited to in-frame clones, with some not included. This sample carries about 13,000 clones, approximately 85% of them seen once, and the ten largest clones take more than 4.5%. The data stem from a study of chemoradiotherapy in HPV16-positive cancers. Study-wide context: Candidate HPV-specific clones and shared TCR motifs came from two HPV16-positive patients. Overall study results and limits: The functional HPV-specific definition rests on just a couple of HPV16-positive patients.

Sequenced material: blood, taken from a patient who underwent chemoradiotherapy. The chain joins TRBV7-2 to TRBJ2-2, with 10 bases aligning to TRBD2. The sequence came from a human donor with HPV-associated anogenital cancer. The CDR3 DNA reads TGTGCCAGCAGCTTAGTAGCGGGGGGACTCACCGGGGAGCTGTTTTTT. Translation gives CASSLVAGGLTGELFF.